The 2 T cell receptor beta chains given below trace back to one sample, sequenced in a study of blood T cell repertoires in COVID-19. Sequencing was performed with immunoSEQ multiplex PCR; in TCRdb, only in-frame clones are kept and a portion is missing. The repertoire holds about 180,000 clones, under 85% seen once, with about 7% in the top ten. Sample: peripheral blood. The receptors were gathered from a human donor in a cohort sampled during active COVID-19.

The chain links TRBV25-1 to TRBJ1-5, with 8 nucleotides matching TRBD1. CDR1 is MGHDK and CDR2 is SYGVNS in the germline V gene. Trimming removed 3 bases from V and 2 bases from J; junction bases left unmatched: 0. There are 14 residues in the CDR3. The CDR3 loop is CASSEGQGNQPQHF. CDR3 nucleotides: TGTGCCAGCAGTGAGGGACAGGGCAATCAGCCCCAGCATTTT. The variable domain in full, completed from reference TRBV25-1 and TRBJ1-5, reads EADIYQTPRYLVIGTGKKITLECSQTMGHDKMYWYQQDPGMELHLIHYSYGVNSTEKGDLSSESTVSRIRTEHFPLTLESARPSHTSQYLCASSEGQGNQPQHFGDGTRLSIL.

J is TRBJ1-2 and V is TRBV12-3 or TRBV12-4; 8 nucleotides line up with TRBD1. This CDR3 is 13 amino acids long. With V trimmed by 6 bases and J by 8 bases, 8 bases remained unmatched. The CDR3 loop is CASSGGQGIGYTF. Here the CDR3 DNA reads TGTGCCAGCAGCGGTGGACAGGGCATCGGCTACACCTTC.